Following are 23 T cell receptor beta chains from one sample sequenced in a study of blood T cell repertoires in COVID-19. Repertoires were generated with immunoSEQ multiplex PCR, while TCRdb's copy carries only in-frame clones and drops some. The data show about 260,000 clones, 80% to 90% seen once. Sequenced sample: PBMCs or T cells enriched from blood (not recorded which). These receptors originate from a man aged 50 to 59 who had been exposed to COVID-19.

The CDR3 is CASSLGPGQQLRLTEAFF. CDR3 sequence (DNA): TGTGCCAGTAGCCTAGGCCCCGGACAGCAGTTGAGGCTCACTGAAGCTTTCTTT. V is TRBV19 and J is TRBJ1-1; perhaps TRBD1 as D (6 bases). CDR1 and CDR2 (germline): LNHDA, SQIVND (reference sequence). The V gene lost 6 bases and the J gene lost 4 bases, with 27 bases spanning the gap. CDR3 length: 18 amino acids.

The rearrangement joins TRBV6-5 to TRBJ1-2, with TRBD1 as a possible D gene (6 bases). Trimming removed 6 bases at V and 7 bases at J, with 18 bases between. The CDR3 is 14 amino acids. The germline V gene encodes CDR1 MNHEY and CDR2 SVGAGI. The CDR3 bases are TGTGCCAGCAGGTCACCTCAGGGGCGTGGTGGCTACACCTTC. Its protein is CASRSPQGRGGYTF.

The V gene is TRBV1, the J gene TRBJ2-7; the listed D gene, TRBD1, was not tested against the DNA. TRBV1 constitutes a pseudogene. The CDR3 loop spans 16 amino acids. DNA for the CDR3: TGCACCAGCAGCCTCAAGGGACAGGGGACGCGATACGAGCAGTACGTC. This sequence encodes CTSSLKGQGTRYEQYV.

The chain combines TRBV2 with TRBJ2-5, with TRBD2 matching 11 bases. V dropped 2 bases and J dropped 5; count of bases not matched to a gene: 10. This CDR3 comprises 17 residues. The V gene's germline CDR1 is SNHLY and CDR2 FYNNEI. For the CDR3, the DNA is TGTGCCAGCAGTGAATTACTAGCGGGGGTCGGAGGGGAGACCCAGTACTTC. Residues: CASSELLAGVGGETQYF.

This chain links TRBV2 with TRBJ1-4; a weak D match, TRBD1 (5 bases). V lost 2 bases, J lost 3 bases, and 10 bases lay in between. The CDR3 runs 15 residues. CDR1 is SNHLY and CDR2 is FYNNEI in the germline V gene. Here the CDR3 reads CASSEIQGSNEKLFF. The CDR3 DNA follows: TGTGCCAGCAGTGAAATTCAGGGCTCTAATGAAAAACTGTTTTTT.

The V call is TRBV10-3, the J call TRBJ1-4; the match to TRBD1 covers 9 bases. The CDR3 extends over 15 amino acids. Trimming took 3 bases from V and 8 from J; bases not matched to a gene: 7. Looked up from germline, CDR1 is ENHRY and CDR2 is SYGVKD. The CDR3 DNA follows: TGTGCCATCAGTGAACTGGGACAGGGTGGCGAAAAACTGTTTTTT. Translated, it gives CAISELGQGGEKLFF.

This chain links TRBV20-1 with TRBJ2-7; D possibly corresponds to TRBD1 (5 bases). Per germline, CDR1 DFQATT and CDR2 SNEGSKA (reference sequence). CDR3 size: 17 residues. V lost 3 bases to trimming and J lost 1 base, with 22 bases between them. The CDR3 region is CSASFVGRSDSSYEQYF. In DNA form, the CDR3 reads TGCAGTGCTAGTTTCGTGGGAAGGAGCGACAGTTCCTACGAGCAGTACTTC.

This chain's CDR3 is CASSLTRGNQPQHF. The DNA for the CDR3 is TGTGCCAGCAGCCTGACTAGGGGAAATCAGCCCCAGCATTTT. The chain has TRBV7-2 and TRBJ1-5, with TRBD1 as a possible D gene (5 bases). V was cut by 5 bases and J by 4 bases, with 12 bases left in between. Per the germline V gene, CDR1 is SGHTA and CDR2 is FQGNSA. There are 14 residues in the CDR3.

The chain carries TRBV28 and TRBJ2-5, with 13 bases fitting TRBD2. The ends lost 2 bases at V and 7 bases at J; junction bases unmatched: 7. CDR1 is MDHEN and CDR2 is SYDVKM in the germline V gene. The CDR3 is 16 residues long. The CDR3 DNA reads TGTGCCAGCAGTTTAGGACTAGCGGGAGTCCGGGGGACCCAGTACTTC. It yields the protein CASSLGLAGVRGTQYF.

The J gene is TRBJ2-5, the V gene TRBV28; the match to TRBD2 covers 8 bases. Per the germline V gene, CDR1 is MDHEN and CDR2 is SYDVKM. CDR3 size: 15 residues. V dropped 8 bases and J dropped 3; count of bases not matched to a gene: 11. The CDR3 DNA reads as TGTGCCAGCCTCTCCTCGGGAGCGGGAGAAGAGACCCAGTACTTC. This gives the protein CASLSSGAGEETQYF.

This chain uses TRBV7-3 with TRBJ2-7, with TRBD1 matching over 10 bases. The CDR3 has 14 amino acids. The V gene end was trimmed by 4 bases and the J gene end by 3 bases; junction bases not matched to a gene: 3. Germline assignment: CDR1 SGHTA and CDR2 FQGTGA. The CDR3 loop reads CASSSGTGDYEQYF. The CDR3 DNA reads TGTGCCAGCAGCTCCGGGACAGGGGACTACGAGCAGTACTTC.

V and J are TRBV5-1 and TRBJ1-1, with TRBD1 as a possible D gene (6 bases). Germline V CDR1 and CDR2: SGHRS, YFSETQ. V gave up 6 bases and J gave up 5 bases, with 20 bases separating them. There are 15 residues in the CDR3. The CDR3 region has the DNA TGCGCCAGCACCCCATCCTACCCAGGGGTAACTGAAGCTTTCTTT. Protein product: CASTPSYPGVTEAFF.

V and J are TRBV7-2 and TRBJ2-1; 8 positions agree with TRBD2. The CDR3 is 14 residues long. The germline CDR1 and CDR2 sequences are SGHTA and FQGNSA. The V and J ends lost 3 bases and 6 bases, in that order; junction bases with no gene match: 4. The CDR3 DNA is TGTGCCAGCAGCTTTTCCCTAGCGGGCAATGAGCAGTTCTTC. Protein: CASSFSLAGNEQFF. Using reference TRBV7-2 and TRBJ2-1 for the parts outside the CDR3, the full variable domain is GAGVSQSPSNKVTEKGKDVELRCDPISGHTALYWYRQSLGQGLEFLIYFQGNSAPDKSGLPSDRFSAERTGGSVSTLTIQRTQQEDSAVYLCASSFSLAGNEQFFGPGTRLTVL.

The CDR3 is CASSLGLPGGYEQYV. The CDR3 nucleotides are TGTGCCAGCAGCTTAGGCCTTCCAGGAGGCTACGAGCAGTACGTC. The rearrangement links TRBV7-9 to TRBJ2-7; D might be TRBD2 (5 bases). In germline, CDR1 is SEHNR, CDR2 FQNEAQ (reference sequence). Trimming removed 1 base at V and 3 bases at J, with 13 bases between. The CDR3 totals 15 residues.

On this clone: Different DNA sequences within this sample yield the same CDR3. The chain employs TRBV28 and TRBJ1-1; D is undetermined. This CDR3 is 13 amino acids long. CDR1 is MDHEN, CDR2 SYDVKM, per germline. V was clipped by 3 bases and J by 1 base, with 6 bases between them. This CDR3 reads CASSLRGNTEAFF. Written as DNA, the CDR3 is TGTGCCAGCAGTTTGCGCGGGAACACTGAAGCTTTCTTT. Full variable domain (remainder filled in from reference TRBV28 and TRBJ1-1): DVKVTQSSRYLVKRTGEKVFLECVQDMDHENMFWYRQDPGLGLRLIYFSYDVKMKEKGDIPEGYSVSREKKERFSLILESASTNQTSMYLCASSLRGNTEAFFGQGTRLTVV.

This clone was seen ten or more times. This chain connects TRBV18 to TRBJ1-2, with 7 bases matching TRBD1. J lost 7 bases, V lost 1 base, and 6 bases had no gene match. This CDR3 contains 14 residues. Germline values: CDR1 KGHSH, CDR2 LQKENI. CDR3 DNA: TGTGCCAGCTCACCACTCGACAGGGATGGTGGCTACACCTTC. Protein product: CASSPLDRDGGYTF. Variable domain in full (rest from reference TRBV18 and TRBJ1-2): NAGVMQNPRHLVRRRGQEARLRCSPMKGHSHVYWYRQLPEEGLKFMVYLQKENIIDESGMPKERFSAEFPKEGPSILRIQQVVRGDSAAYFCASSPLDRDGGYTFGSGTRLTVV.

The chain carries TRBV7-9 and TRBJ2-7; possibly TRBD1 for D (5 bases). CDR3 length: 13 residues. Germline V gene data show CDR1 as SEHNR and CDR2 as FQNEAQ (reference sequence). Trimming cost V 3 bases and J 4 bases, with 10 bases left between them. In DNA form, the CDR3 reads TGTGCCAGCAGCTTTAGGCAGGGATACGAGCAGTACGTC. Protein sequence: CASSFRQGYEQYV.

The chain is built from TRBV5-4 and TRBJ2-2; 8 nucleotides align to TRBD2. The CDR3 totals 15 residues. Germline V gene sequence: CDR1 SGHNT, CDR2 YYREEE (reference sequence). V gave up 4 bases and J gave up 6 bases; unmatched junction bases: 8. The CDR3 region has the DNA TGTGCCAGCAGCACAGGGACTAGAGGTCCCGGGGAGCTGTTTTTT. It encodes CASSTGTRGPGELFF.

This clone occurred a few times. CDR3 nucleotides: TGTGCCAGCAGTAGAGAACAGGGACCCTACGAGCAGTACGTC. Encoded protein: CASSREQGPYEQYV. The chain recombines TRBV2 with TRBJ2-7; possible D gene TRBD1, 6 bases. Per the germline V gene, CDR1 is SNHLY and CDR2 is FYNNEI. The CDR3 contains 14 residues. The V and J ends lost 5 bases and 2 bases respectively, with 13 bases between them.

The rearrangement uses TRBV4-1 and TRBJ2-1; 9 bases agree with TRBD1. CDR3 size: 15 residues. Looked up from germline, CDR1 is MGHRA and CDR2 is YSYEKL. V lost 3 bases to trimming and J lost 5 bases; unmatched junction nucleotides: 5. In DNA, the CDR3 is TGCGCCAGCAGCCACCTCCGGGACAGGGACAATGAGCAGTTCTTC. Encoded protein: CASSHLRDRDNEQFF.

This clone occurred once. The CDR3, as DNA: TGCGCCAGCAGCCCGGAGACGACGGCCTGGGGGGGTGAAAAACTGTTTTTT. Translation: CASSPETTAWGGEKLFF. V gene TRBV4-1 combines with J gene TRBJ1-4, with D perhaps TRBD1 (5 bases). Trimming left V 4 bases short and J 7 bases short, with 22 bases between. Germline CDR1 is MGHRA and CDR2 is YSYEKL. The CDR3 is made up of 17 amino acids.

The chain has TRBV18 and TRBJ2-2, with D possibly matching TRBD1 (6 bases). Germline CDR1 and CDR2: KGHSH and LQKENI. This CDR3 contains 14 residues. Trimming removed 3 bases at V and 4 bases at J, with 9 bases between. The CDR3 nucleotides read TGTGCCAGCTCACCGGGACACCTCACCGGGGAGCTGTTTTTT. This encodes CASSPGHLTGELFF. Full variable domain (missing parts from reference TRBV18 and TRBJ2-2): NAGVMQNPRHLVRRRGQEARLRCSPMKGHSHVYWYRQLPEEGLKFMVYLQKENIIDESGMPKERFSAEFPKEGPSILRIQQVVRGDSAAYFCASSPGHLTGELFFGEGSRLTVL.

This clone was picked up one time. The chain carries TRBV7-8 and TRBJ1-5; tentatively, D is TRBD1 (6 bases). The CDR3 spans 15 residues. V was cut by 4 bases and J by 6 bases, with 16 bases left in between. The germline CDR1 and CDR2 sequences are SGHVS and FQNEAQ. The CDR3 loop is CASSSPLEGGQPQHF. The CDR3, as DNA: TGTGCCAGCAGCTCCCCCCTCGAAGGGGGTCAGCCCCAGCATTTT.